These 20 T cell receptor beta chains share one sample of origin, sequenced in a study of CD8 T cells in Susac syndrome. A quantity of roughly 0.5 to 1 ug RNA underwent reverse transcription using random hexamers. TCRdb re-analysed the immunoSEQ multiplex PCR reads in MiXCR, keeping a single row per CDR3 protein. This sample has approximately 120,000 distinct CDR3 sequences, with roughly 92% found just once. Material: CD8+ T cells from PBMCs. The receptors stem from a human donor in good health.

The rearrangement uses TRBV20-1 and TRBJ1-1, with TRBD1 identical over 9 bases. The germline V gene encodes CDR1 DFQATT and CDR2 SNEGSKA (reference sequence). The CDR3 extends over 19 amino acids. J was trimmed by 6 bases and V by 6 bases; bases with no gene match: 26. CDR3 DNA: TGCAGTGCCGCCCTATCGACGTACAGGGGGCGCTTCCCAAAGTCTGAAGCTTTCTTT. It yields the protein CSAALSTYRGRFPKSEAFF.

V and J are TRBV29-1 and TRBJ2-1; no clear D gene. The CDR3 is made up of 14 amino acids. The V end was cut by 5 bases, the J end by 8 bases, with 19 bases between. Germline-derived CDR1 and CDR2 are SQVTM and ANQGSEA. The CDR3 here is CSVPNPGRGHEQFF. CDR3 coding DNA: TGCAGCGTTCCCAACCCCGGACGAGGCCATGAGCAGTTCTTC.

V usage is TRBV7-2 and J usage is TRBJ1-5, with D uncertain. The CDR3 loop spans 15 amino acids. Trimming removed 3 bases from V and 1 base from J, with 10 bases in between. Germline V lookup: CDR1 SGHTA, CDR2 FQGNSA. CDR3 residues: CASSFPGSSNQPQHF. CDR3 nucleotide sequence: TGTGCCAGCAGCTTCCCCGGGTCCAGCAATCAGCCCCAGCATTTT.

On this clonotype itself: This is likely a read error, given that the CDR3 carries no conserved phenylalanine or tryptophan at its end. The chain combines TRBV4-2 with TRBJ1-3, with D unresolved. CDR1 and CDR2 (germline): LGHNA, YNFKEQ. CDR3 length equals 13 residues. V lost 4 bases and J 4 bases, leaving 8 bases between the germline ends. CDR3 region: CASSLPPGNTIYL. DNA for the CDR3: TGTGCCAGCAGCCTCCCTCCGGGAAACACCATATATCTT.

The chain employs TRBV10-3 and TRBJ2-2; D may be TRBD2 (6 bases). The CDR3 covers 15 residues. Trimming took 2 bases from V and 4 from J, leaving 11 bases between them. Germline V gives CDR1 ENHRY, CDR2 SYGVKD. Here the CDR3 DNA reads TGTGCCATCAGTGAGAAAGCGGGCTCCACCGGGGAGCTGTTTTTT. It codes for CAISEKAGSTGELFF.

The CDR3 DNA follows: TGTGCCAGTAGTATAGCTAGCGGGAGTTTAAATGAGCAGTTCTTC. Residues: CASSIASGSLNEQFF. This chain joins TRBV19 and TRBJ2-1; 10 bases are a match to TRBD2. CDR3 length: 15 residues. Trimming removed 1 base from V and 7 bases from J; junction bases left unmatched: 4. CDR1 is LNHDA, CDR2 SQIVND, per germline (reference sequence).

The J gene is TRBJ2-3, the V gene TRBV29-1; no clear D gene. Trimming removed 1 base from V and 10 bases from J, with 12 bases in between. CDR1 and CDR2 (germline): SQVTM, ANQGSEA. The CDR3 has 12 residues. CDR3 DNA sequence: TGCAGCGTTGAAGTGGTGGACCCCCCGCAGTATTTT. Its protein product is CSVEVVDPPQYF.

This sequence joins TRBV29-1 and TRBJ2-1, with 10 bases lining up with TRBD2. This CDR3 comprises 15 residues. With 1 base clipped from V and 2 bases from J, the junction kept 2 bases outside the gene matches. CDR1 is SQVTM, CDR2 ANQGSEA, per germline. The CDR3 region has the DNA TGCAGCGTTGAAGGGACTAGCGGAACCTACAATGAGCAGTTCTTC. Amino acid sequence: CSVEGTSGTYNEQFF.

The genes are TRBV4-3 and TRBJ2-6, with D maybe TRBD2 (5 bases). Looked up from germline, CDR1 is LGHNA and CDR2 is YSLEER. Trimming pared 0 bases from V and 0 bases from J, leaving 9 bases between. The CDR3 spans 17 residues. CDR3 region: CASSQDPGNSGANVLTF. CDR3 nucleotide sequence: TGCGCCAGCAGCCAAGATCCGGGGAACTCTGGGGCCAACGTCCTGACTTTC.

The chain joins TRBV25-1 to TRBJ1-1; 7 bases map to TRBD1. The V gene end was trimmed by 9 bases and the J gene end by 0 bases; junction bases not matched to a gene: 1. The germline V gene encodes CDR1 MGHDK and CDR2 SYGVNS. The CDR3 contains 12 residues. The CDR3 reads CARGTVNTEAFF. Here the CDR3 DNA reads TGTGCCAGAGGGACAGTGAACACTGAAGCTTTCTTT.

The rearrangement uses TRBV27 and TRBJ2-7; the D gene is possibly TRBD2 (5 bases). V was trimmed by 4 bases and J by 0 bases, leaving 13 bases between them. This CDR3 comprises 15 residues. Per germline, CDR1 MNHEY and CDR2 SMNVEV (reference sequence). CDR3 protein: CASSWNGVNSYEQYF. CDR3 nucleotides: TGTGCCAGCAGTTGGAACGGGGTAAACTCCTACGAGCAGTACTTC.

This chain uses TRBV5-1 with TRBJ2-4; D is perhaps TRBD1 (6 bases). Per germline, CDR1 SGHRS and CDR2 YFSETQ. CDR3 size: 14 residues. V was trimmed by 4 bases and J by 7 bases, leaving 15 bases between them. DNA of the CDR3: TGCGCCAGCAGCACGGACAGTAGCCCCAACATTCAGTACTTC. Residues: CASSTDSSPNIQYF.

This clonotype was counted a single time. The chain uses TRBV30 and TRBJ2-2; D may match TRBD1 or TRBD2 (5 bases each). The CDR3 is 14 residues long. Trimming took 7 bases from V and 5 from J, leaving 17 bases between them. Germline V gene data show CDR1 as GTSNPN and CDR2 as SVGIG (reference sequence). DNA for the CDR3: TGTGCCTTGATCGGGACGAGAGTTACCGGGGAGCTGTTTTTT. This encodes CALIGTRVTGELFF.

The V call is TRBV2, the J call TRBJ2-7; D is unclear. The CDR3 consists of 12 residues. Germline V gives CDR1 SNHLY, CDR2 FYNNEI. V was cut by 6 bases and J by 6 bases, with 12 bases left in between. The CDR3 is CASSGLNREQYF. CDR3 coding DNA: TGTGCCAGCAGCGGCCTGAATCGCGAGCAGTACTTC.

CDR3 in amino acids: CSVMTGPNYGYTF. CDR3 bases: TGCAGCGTTATGACAGGCCCTAACTATGGCTACACCTTC. The chain links TRBV29-1 to TRBJ1-2, with a weak D call TRBD1 (6 bases). The V gene lost 5 bases and the J gene lost 0 bases, with 10 bases spanning the gap. From germline, CDR1 is SQVTM and CDR2 ANQGSEA. CDR3 length equals 13 residues.

V gene TRBV4-3 combines with J gene TRBJ2-2; TRBD2 aligns across 7 bases. CDR1 is LGHNA and CDR2 is YSLEER in the germline V gene. This CDR3 is built from 16 residues. V lost 0 bases and J lost 6; bases outside the gene matches: 7. The CDR3 reads CASSQDFREGAGELFF. CDR3 DNA: TGCGCCAGCAGCCAAGATTTCAGGGAGGGCGCCGGGGAGCTGTTTTTT.

J is TRBJ1-1 and V is TRBV3-1; 9 nucleotides match TRBD1. CDR1 LGHDT and CDR2 YNNKEL come from the germline V gene (reference sequence). The CDR3 length is 16 residues. Trimming cost V 3 bases and J 5 bases; bases outside gene matches: 10. In nucleotides, the CDR3 is TGTGCCAGCAGCCAGGTGCGGGACAGGGTAAAAACTGAAGCTTTCTTT. This encodes CASSQVRDRVKTEAFF.

The gene calls are TRBV7-8 and TRBJ1-2, with TRBD1 matching 9 bases. With 5 bases clipped from V and 3 bases from J, the junction kept 7 bases outside the gene matches. This CDR3 is built from 15 residues. Germline assignment: CDR1 SGHVS and CDR2 FQNEAQ. The CDR3 DNA follows: TGTGCCAGCAGCGTGGGGACAGGGTGGGACTATGGCTACACCTTC. It is translated as CASSVGTGWDYGYTF.

The V and J genes are TRBV20-1 and TRBJ2-2; D not resolved. The CDR3 has 13 residues. V was cut by 3 bases and J by 3 bases, with 8 bases left in between. Germline V CDR1 and CDR2: DFQATT, SNEGSKA (reference sequence). CDR3 nucleotide sequence: TGCAGTGCTAGGCGGTCGGACACCGGGGAGCTGTTTTTT. Residues: CSARRSDTGELFF.

CDR3 loop: CASSLERGSEAFF. In DNA, the CDR3 is TGTGCCAGCAGCTTAGAAAGGGGGTCGGAAGCTTTCTTT. The V gene is TRBV7-9, the J gene TRBJ1-1; weak D call: TRBD1 (6 bases). Germline V CDR1 and CDR2: SEHNR, FQNEAQ (reference sequence). The CDR3 is 13 residues long. V dropped 1 base and J dropped 8 bases, with 11 bases sitting between them.